Described below is a single T cell receptor beta chain sequence and its context. Its antigen is not known. This specimen belongs to a study of radiotherapy plus CTLA-4 blockade in lung cancer. Study-wide background: Objective responses occurred in around 18% of patients; 25% to 35% had disease control.

Germline lookup yields CDR1 SEHNR and CDR2 FQNEAQ (reference sequence). Trimming shortened V by 11 bases and J by 4 bases, and 19 bases separated the two germline ends. The CDR3 contains 14 residues. Lung cancer patients with chemo-refractory metastatic non-small-cell disease were given focal radiation plus CTLA-4 blockade with ipilimumab. Study outcomes and limitations: Radiotherapy plus ipilimumab was followed by expansion in blood of tumor-derived TCR clones.

Using immunoSEQ multiplex PCR, the repertoire was profiled, and TCRdb retains in-frame clones only, with some absent. The sample records about 49,000 clones, roughly 90% being singletons. This chain uses TRBV7-9 with TRBJ2-3; maybe TRBD2 (7 bases). This clonotype was sampled from a human donor with non-small cell lung cancer whose response to radiotherapy plus ipilimumab could not be evaluated. This sample comprised peripheral blood, obtained from a patient treated with radiotherapy plus ipilimumab. The CDR3 reads CAEMGWGGADTQYF. Written as DNA, the CDR3 is TGTGCCGAAATGGGGTGGGGGGGCGCAGATACGCAGTATTTT.